A single TCR beta chain is shown here with its context. This entry comes from a study of human T cells and chemical hapten exposure. TCRdb re-analysed the RACE reads in MiXCR, keeping a single row per CDR3 protein. Among around 380,000 distinct CDR3 sequences listed, roughly 6% were seen once. The time point is: pre-sensitization, week 0. Treatment denoted: therapeutic diphenylcyclopropenone sensitization with weekly scalp DPC. The germline V gene encodes CDR1 ENHRY and CDR2 SYGVKD. This CDR3 contains 15 residues. V dropped 6 bases and J dropped 0; count of bases not matched to a gene: 3. This TCR derives from a woman under 30 with alopecia areata. Some clones in this sample may be carry-over from other donors' samples. The starting material was whole blood, obtained in connection with sensitization to the hapten diphenylcyclopropenone (DPC). J is TRBJ2-1 and V is TRBV10-3, with 9 positions matching TRBD2. The CDR3 DNA follows: TGTGCCATCAGGGAGACTAGCGGCTCCTACAATGAGCAGTTCTTC. It codes for CAIRETSGSYNEQFF.